This record covers a single TCR beta chain. No cognate antigen has been identified for it. Qualities for individual bases were not recorded, and no much larger clone is one base off. The data were taken from a study of T-cell reconstitution after alpha-beta-depleted transplantation in children (dated by TCRdb to 2015 to 2016). Background for the entire study: T-cell immune reconstitution after TCRalphabeta/CD19-depleted allogeneic hematopoietic cell transplantation in children was quantitatively tracked in the study by means of TCR repertoire profiling.

The treatment or condition label for this specimen denotes: allogeneic hematopoietic cell transplantation with graft depleted of TCRalphabeta T cells and CD19 B cells. The transplant recipients were children given TCRalphabeta/CD19-depleted allogeneic hematopoietic cell grafts. The CDR3 contains 16 residues, cysteine and phenylalanine counted. Only the CDR3 DNA stays, 48 bases, in frame from base 1. Compared with germline, V lacks 3 bases and J lacks 6 bases; bases without a gene match: 14. Via the germline V gene, CDR1 is SQVTM and CDR2 ANQGSEA. Library method: PCR. Reads for this sample came from an Illumina HiSeq 2500. Molecular barcoding was employed in the preparation of TCR libraries, with unique molecular identifiers being used to normalize TCRbeta repertoire quantification. TCRdb's own reprocessing of the public reads used fastp at Q25 and MiXCR and kept productive beta chains. Each record represents a unique CDR3 protein, reported with the most common genes and DNA among its rows. The sample table contains around 440,000 distinct CDR3 sequences; only one count was recorded for about 10% of them. The ten largest account for around 2% of the sample.

Broad study findings and their caveats: In some patients, the high TCRbeta diversity seen at day 60 was put down to recipient T cells and intrathymic progenitors that had survived conditioning. Hyperexpanded clone frequencies declined over subsequent months; after one year, T-cell counts and TCRbeta diversity were mostly attributed to newly produced T cells. Apparently early alphabetaT-cell count recovery about two months after transplant reportedly relied on only several hundred rapidly expanded clones derived from non-depleted graft cells.

Specimen: PBMCs, collected before TCRalphabeta/CD19-depleted stem cell transplant. The receptor's source is a child aged 2-15 years with inherited bone marrow failure, due to receive a stem cell transplant. Here the chain combines TRBV29-1 and TRBJ2-7, with 10 bases aligning to TRBD2. The DNA sequence is as follows: TGCAGCGTTGAGGTCATGGGGGCTAGCGGGAGAGGCGAGCAGTACTTC. This gives the protein CSVEVMGASGRGEQYF.